This entry features one T cell receptor beta chain sequence. The sample originates from a study of blood T cell repertoires in COVID-19. Those designated as exposed participants met a COVID-19 case within 2 weeks before study entry. Method: immunoSEQ multiplex PCR; TCRdb's copy keeps in-frame clones and lacks some. Altogether 290,000 or so clones are present, approximately 82% being singletons, with the ten largest covering 5%. The source is a man aged 35 to 55 who had been exposed to COVID-19. The material sequenced was PBMCs or T cells enriched from blood (not recorded which).

In nucleotides, the CDR3 is TGCGCCAGCAGCTTGACGGGGGACATTCAGTACTTC. This gives the protein CASSLTGDIQYF. The chain joins TRBV5-1 to TRBJ2-4; TRBD2 is a possible D gene (6 bases). This CDR3 is 12 amino acids long. V lost 1 base to trimming and J lost 8 bases, with 7 bases between them. Germline V gene lookup returns CDR1 SGHRS and CDR2 YFSETQ.